The present T cell receptor beta chain was sequenced within a study of shared clonotypes between healthy human individuals. Whole-study findings and limits: A handful of donors shared 4.5% to 6.5% of their naive CD4 clonotypes. Generation probabilities of non-shared clonotypes were lower (relative to those shared by all four donors). The sampled material consisted only of blood, and tissue repertoires are likely to differ.

From CD4+ cells came CD45RA+ naive and CD45RA-negative memory subsets. Sequenced by immunoSEQ multiplex PCR; TCRdb stores in-frame clones only, minus some. The data show 950,000 to 1,300,000 clones, about 70% seen once. With regard to this clone: The antigen is not known.

The ends lost 6 bases at V and 4 bases at J; junction bases unmatched: 4. CDR1 and CDR2 (germline): WSHSY, SAAADI. The CDR3 extends over 14 amino acids. Sample: memory CD4+ T cells sorted from blood. As to subset: CD45RA-negative fraction. The sequence derives from a man aged 18-30 years in good health. The gene calls are TRBV10-2 and TRBJ2-3, with 10 bases identical to TRBD2. The CDR3 loop is CASSLGLAADTQYF. The CDR3 coding sequence is TGCGCCAGCAGCTTAGGACTAGCGGCAGATACGCAGTATTTT.